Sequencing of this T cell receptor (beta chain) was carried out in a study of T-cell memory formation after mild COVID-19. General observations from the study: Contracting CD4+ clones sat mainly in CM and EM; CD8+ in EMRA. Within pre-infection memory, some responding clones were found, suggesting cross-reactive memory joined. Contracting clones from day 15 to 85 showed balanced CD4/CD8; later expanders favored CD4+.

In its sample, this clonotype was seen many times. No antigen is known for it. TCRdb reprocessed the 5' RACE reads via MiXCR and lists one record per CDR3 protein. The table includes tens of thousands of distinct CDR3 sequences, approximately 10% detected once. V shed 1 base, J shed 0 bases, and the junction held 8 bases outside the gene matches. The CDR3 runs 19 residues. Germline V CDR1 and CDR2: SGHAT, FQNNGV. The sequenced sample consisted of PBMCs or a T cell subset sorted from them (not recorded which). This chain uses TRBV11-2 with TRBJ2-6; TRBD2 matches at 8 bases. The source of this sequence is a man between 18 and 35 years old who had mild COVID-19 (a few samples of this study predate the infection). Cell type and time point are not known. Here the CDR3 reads CASSLGKRGWSSGANVLTF. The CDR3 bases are TGTGCCAGCAGCTTAGGAAAGCGGGGGTGGAGCTCTGGGGCCAACGTCCTGACTTTC.